The clone carrying this T cell receptor (beta chain) has a single count. Antigen unknown. With only one base between it and a far larger clone, this is likely a read error. Arm-PCR of CDR3 regions and iRepertoire HTBI primers were used to build TCR beta libraries. TCRdb re-derived calls from the multiplex PCR reads in MiXCR, one entry per CDR3 protein. Of about 300,000 distinct CDR3 sequences in the sample, 18% were seen once. This sample stems from a study of regulatory T cells in long-lasting Graves disease. The CDR3 is 15 amino acids. CDR1 is SGHNT, CDR2 YENEEA, per germline. General observations from the study: Favored usage of TRBV28, TRBJ1-2 and TRBJ2-5 was recorded in persistent disease.

Sample time point: newly diagnosed GD, antithyroid drugs for less than 3 months. The TCR library was made from RNA extracted from PBMCs. The guidelines of the American Thyroid Association were the basis for diagnosing Graves' disease. This specimen was peripheral blood mononuclear cells (PBMCs), taken at new diagnosis, from a patient treated with antithyroid drugs. The sequence came from a female donor with Graves disease. The J gene is TRBJ2-1, the V gene TRBV11-3, with 7 bases aligning to TRBD2. For the CDR3, the DNA is TGTGCCAGCACTCCTAGCGGAGAGGGGTACAATGAGCAGTCCTTC. Translated, it gives CASTPSGEGYNEQSF.